This T cell receptor (beta chain) was found in a study of T-cell memory formation after mild COVID-19. Germline V gene lookup returns CDR1 SNHLY and CDR2 FYNNEI. The CDR3 contains 15 residues. V gave up 5 bases and J gave up 1 base; unmatched junction bases: 6. 5'RACE with constant-segment primers yielded barcoded, UMI-tagged TCR alpha and TCR beta cDNA libraries. TCRdb analysed the 5' RACE reads with MiXCR anew, one entry per CDR3 protein. The sample consists of just over 350,000 distinct CDR3 sequences, around an eighth of them appearing once. This clonotype has just a few counts. The sample was PBMCs or a T cell subset sorted from them (not recorded which). The sequence derives from a man younger than 35 who had mild COVID-19 (a few samples of this study predate the infection). Cell type and time point are not known. This chain links TRBV2 with TRBJ2-5; 8 nucleotides align to TRBD2. The CDR3 loop reads CASSYQLAVQETQYF. As DNA, the CDR3 is TGTGCCAGCAGTTACCAACTAGCGGTCCAAGAGACCCAGTACTTC.